This T cell receptor beta chain was recorded in a study of T-cell memory formation after mild COVID-19. The table lists this clonotype with many counts. TCRdb processed the 5' RACE reads anew with MiXCR; each CDR3 protein has one entry. Of some 300,000 distinct CDR3 sequences in the sample, about 20% were seen once. Trimming pared 1 base from V and 4 bases from J, leaving 9 bases between. Germline assignment: CDR1 SGHRS and CDR2 YFSETQ. The CDR3 has 13 residues. This sequence joins TRBV5-1 and TRBJ2-7; D remains unclear. Sequences were obtained from PBMCs or a T cell subset sorted from them (not recorded which). This clonotype originated in a man between 18 and 29 years old who had mild COVID-19 (a few samples of this study predate the infection). Cell type and time point are not known. CDR3 DNA: TGCGCCAGCAGCTTGTCACGTTCGTACGAGCAGTACTTC. Residues: CASSLSRSYEQYF.